The source of this T cell receptor (beta chain) is a study of T cells in Graves' hyperthyroidism and ophthalmopathy. Findings and limits, study-wide: Model output signaled ophthalmopathy a median around 5.9 months ahead of onset. Most thyroid clonotypes with frequency above 0.001 were detected in blood.

V lost 0 bases and J lost 9; bases outside the gene matches: 11. The length of the CDR3 is 16 residues. CDR1 is SGDLS and CDR2 is YYNGEE in the germline V gene. Researchers took RNA transcripts and amplified the TCR beta CDR3 regions from them. First-round RT-PCR of the TCR CDR3 relied on the HTBI primer set. Each CDR3 protein is one row after TCRdb ran MiXCR on the multiplex PCR reads. The sample lists about 640,000 distinct CDR3 sequences, 14% occurring once. This clonotype was counted ten times or more. Its antigen remains unidentified. The sequenced sample consisted of blood. The V gene is TRBV9, the J gene TRBJ2-1; 8 bases are shared with TRBD1. This receptor was taken from a woman aged 45-65 years with Graves' ophthalmopathy. The CDR3 region has the DNA TGTGCCAGCAGCGTAGCTCCGACAGGGGAGGAAGTTGAGCAGTTCTTC. Amino acids: CASSVAPTGEEVEQFF.